The 27 T cell receptor beta chains listed next were all sequenced from one sample in a study of memory CD4+ T cells and cytomegalovirus serostatus. Single viable CD3+CD4+CD8-CD45RO+ cells were sorted as the memory CD4+ T cells. Data came from immunoSEQ multiplex PCR; TCRdb stores just in-frame clones and leaves some out. Here the sample spans over 60,000 clones, around 77% being singletons. Sequenced: memory CD4+ T cells from blood. The source of these receptors is an adult in good health and CMV-seronegative.

The rearrangement links TRBV7-9 to TRBJ2-7; possibly TRBD2 for D (7 bases). The germline gives CDR1 SEHNR, CDR2 FQNEAQ (reference sequence). V dropped 2 bases and J dropped 6 bases, with 14 bases sitting between them. CDR3 length: 14 residues. CDR3 protein: CASSLRGASGEQYF. The CDR3 DNA follows: TGTGCCAGCAGCTTACGGGGGGCATCGGGCGAGCAGTACTTC.

The chain is built from TRBV5-6 and TRBJ1-2; D is uncertain. The ends were cut back, 0 bases at V and 1 base at J, with 7 bases in the middle. Germline V gives CDR1 SGHDT, CDR2 YYEEEE. The CDR3 is made up of 14 amino acids. The CDR3 nucleotides read TGTGCCAGCAGCTTGGGAAGGTTTAACTATGGCTACACCTTC. This gives the protein CASSLGRFNYGYTF.

In nucleotides, the CDR3 is TGTGCCAGCAGTTTGGAGGGGGCGGGGAATTCACCCCTCCACTTT. This encodes CASSLEGAGNSPLHF. The chain couples TRBV27 to TRBJ1-6, with 7 bases fitting TRBD1. From germline, CDR1 is MNHEY and CDR2 SMNVEV (reference sequence). The CDR3 length is 15 residues. V was clipped by 3 bases and J by 7 bases; unmatched bases: 6.

The chain links TRBV5-4 to TRBJ2-2; 11 bases are a match to TRBD2. Germline trimming cut 4 bases from V and 6 bases from J; bases unmatched to any gene: 11. The CDR3 extends over 17 amino acids. Per germline, CDR1 SGHNT and CDR2 YYREEE (reference sequence). The CDR3 loop is CASSPLAGGNRAGELFF. The DNA of the CDR3 is TGTGCCAGCAGCCCCCTAGCGGGAGGAAACCGCGCCGGGGAGCTGTTTTTT.

V usage is TRBV5-4 and J usage is TRBJ2-7, with D hard to call. Germline lookup yields CDR1 SGHNT and CDR2 YYREEE (reference sequence). V gave up 2 bases and J gave up 0 bases, with 6 bases separating them. CDR3 length: 13 residues. The CDR3 region has the DNA TGTGCCAGCAGCTTAAGGAGCTCCTACGAGCAGTACTTC. Translation: CASSLRSSYEQYF.

V is TRBV7-3 and J is TRBJ1-2, with 9 bases lining up with TRBD1. Germline CDR1 is SGHTA and CDR2 is FQGTGA. V shed 5 bases and J 4 bases; nucleotides not matched to a gene: 8. The CDR3 consists of 15 residues. CDR3 in DNA: TGTGCCAGCAGCGTGACAGGGGGTGTGGGCTATGGCTACACCTTC. Translation gives CASSVTGGVGYGYTF.

The chain uses TRBV19 and TRBJ1-3; 7 positions agree with TRBD1. The CDR3 consists of 16 residues. Germline values: CDR1 LNHDA, CDR2 SQIVND (reference sequence). The J segment lost 5 bases and the V segment lost 4 bases, leaving 11 bases of the junction unmatched. Written as DNA, the CDR3 is TGTGCCAGTAGTAGCCCTAGGGACAGCGGAAGAAACACCATATATTTT. Protein: CASSSPRDSGRNTIYF.

V is TRBV28 and J is TRBJ1-1; D is ambiguous. V lost 7 bases to trimming and J lost 0 bases, with 12 bases between them. This CDR3 is built from 14 residues. Germline-derived CDR1 and CDR2 are MDHEN and SYDVKM. The CDR3 nucleotides are TGTGCCAGCACCCCTGGATCTATGAACACTGAAGCTTTCTTT. It yields the protein CASTPGSMNTEAFF. The full variable domain, its missing parts supplied by reference TRBV28 and TRBJ1-1, is DVKVTQSSRYLVKRTGEKVFLECVQDMDHENMFWYRQDPGLGLRLIYFSYDVKMKEKGDIPEGYSVSREKKERFSLILESASTNQTSMYLCASTPGSMNTEAFFGQGTRLTVV.

This clone appeared a few times. The chain couples TRBV11-3 to TRBJ2-6; 8 nucleotides line up with TRBD2. The CDR3 is made up of 15 amino acids. Looked up from germline, CDR1 is SGHNT and CDR2 is YENEEA. The V segment lost 5 bases and the J segment 2 bases; nucleotides outside the gene matches: 2. The CDR3 nucleotides are TGTGCCAGCAGCATTAGCGGGACTGGGGCCAACGTCCTGACTTTC. Its protein product is CASSISGTGANVLTF.

This chain uses TRBV10-2 with TRBJ1-4; 9 positions match TRBD1. This CDR3 spans 18 amino acids. CDR1 WSHSY and CDR2 SAAADI come from the germline V gene. V was clipped by 10 bases and J by 8 bases; unmatched bases: 23. CDR3 DNA sequence: TGCGCCACCCAACGCCGGGGACAGGGAAGGGGCTTGAAGGAAAAACTGTTTTTT. Residues: CATQRRGQGRGLKEKLFF.

This sequence joins TRBV19 and TRBJ2-3; 7 nucleotides align to TRBD1. The CDR3 runs to 16 residues. Per the germline V gene, CDR1 is LNHDA and CDR2 is SQIVND (reference sequence). Trimming at V came to 5 bases and at J to 6 bases, leaving 14 bases not matched to a gene. The CDR3 here is CASSDYGTEFFDTQYF. DNA for the CDR3: TGTGCCAGTAGTGACTACGGGACAGAATTTTTCGATACGCAGTATTTT.

With regard to this clone: Sequence at one end of the junction differs from germline and may be a read error. This chain connects TRBV19 to TRBJ1-5; D gene uncertain. This CDR3 contains 14 residues. CDR1 and CDR2 from the germline V gene are LNHDA and SQIVND (reference sequence). The CDR3 region has the DNA TGTGCTAGTAGGGCAGGAGGGTTCAATCAGCCCCAGCATTTT. It translates to CASRAGGFNQPQHF.

The chain couples TRBV9 to TRBJ1-5, with 8 bases lining up with TRBD1. Germline loops: CDR1 SGDLS, CDR2 YYNGEE. There are 14 residues in the CDR3. The V and J ends lost 3 bases and 7 bases, in that order; junction bases with no gene match: 6. CDR3 region: CASSGGQGGQPQHF. The CDR3 nucleotides read TGTGCCAGCAGCGGTGGACAGGGTGGGCAGCCCCAGCATTTT.

This rearrangement joins TRBV30 to TRBJ2-2; D is tentatively TRBD1 or TRBD2 (5 bases each). V gave up 3 bases and J gave up 4 bases, with 12 bases separating them. Germline-derived CDR1 and CDR2 are GTSNPN and SVGIG (reference sequence). The CDR3 is made up of 14 amino acids. CDR3 amino acids: CAWSNAGSTGELFF. CDR3 nucleotides: TGTGCCTGGAGCAATGCAGGGAGCACCGGGGAGCTGTTTTTT.

The J gene is TRBJ2-1, the V gene TRBV30, with 9 nucleotides matching TRBD1. The CDR3 is 21 residues long. Germline-derived CDR1 and CDR2 are GTSNPN and SVGIG (reference sequence). V shed 0 bases and J 5 bases; nucleotides not matched to a gene: 23. CDR3 amino acids: CAWSVPGQGFLTPKMNNEQFF. In DNA form, the CDR3 reads TGTGCCTGGAGTGTCCCGGGACAGGGATTCTTAACCCCAAAGATGAACAATGAGCAGTTCTTC.

This clone came up a few times. V gene TRBV11-1 combines with J gene TRBJ1-1; D unclear. The V gene lost 4 bases and the J gene lost 2 bases, with 11 bases spanning the gap. The CDR3 length is 14 residues. Looked up from germline, CDR1 is SGHAT and CDR2 is FQDESV (reference sequence). The CDR3 nucleotides read TGTGCCAGCAGCTCGGCTACAGCCAACACTGAAGCTTTCTTT. This encodes CASSSATANTEAFF.

The chain carries TRBV11-1 and TRBJ2-1; the D is unclear. The CDR3 is 13 amino acids. Trimming took off 3 bases at V and 8 bases at J, with 11 bases between the two ends. Germline CDR1 and CDR2: SGHAT and FQDESV (reference sequence). Here the CDR3 reads CASSLGLWDEQFF. In DNA form, the CDR3 reads TGTGCCAGCAGCTTGGGTCTCTGGGATGAGCAGTTCTTC.

In this sample, this clone turned up once. The genes are TRBV5-5 and TRBJ2-2, with 13 bases lining up with TRBD2. V gave up 5 bases and J gave up 6 bases; unmatched junction bases: 4. Germline CDR1 reads SGHKS; CDR2 reads YYEKEE (reference sequence). The CDR3 runs 15 residues. The CDR3 here is CASRPGTSGAGELFF. Written as DNA, the CDR3 is TGTGCCAGCAGGCCCGGGACTAGCGGGGCCGGGGAGCTGTTTTTT.

The V and J genes are TRBV10-3 and TRBJ1-2, with D perhaps matching TRBD1 (5 bases). Deletions cut 8 bases from V and 4 bases from J, with 14 bases between. The V gene's germline CDR1 is ENHRY and CDR2 SYGVKD. This CDR3 contains 13 residues. The CDR3 protein is CAISAGGIYGYTF. The CDR3 coding sequence is TGTGCCATCTCCGCGGGGGGTATCTATGGCTACACCTTC.

The genes are TRBV6-4 and TRBJ2-2; 10 nucleotides match TRBD2. Germline V gives CDR1 MRHNA, CDR2 SNTAGT. Trimming took 4 bases from V and 6 from J; bases not matched to a gene: 2. The CDR3 covers 14 residues. The CDR3 DNA follows: TGTGCCAGCAGTGTAGCGGGAGGTTCCGGGGAGCTGTTTTTT. It codes for CASSVAGGSGELFF.

This chain joins TRBV6-6 and TRBJ1-5; D perhaps matches TRBD1 (5 bases). V shed 6 bases and J shed 4 bases, with 16 bases lying between them. Per germline, CDR1 MNHNY and CDR2 SVGAGI (reference sequence). The CDR3 is 15 residues long. CDR3 in amino acids: CASRADKGMNQPQHF. The DNA of the CDR3 is TGTGCCAGCAGGGCCGACAAGGGGATGAATCAGCCCCAGCATTTT.

Only a few counts were recorded for this clone. The chain links TRBV6-4 to TRBJ2-7, with a weak D call TRBD2 (6 bases). V was cut by 10 bases and J by 4 bases, with 17 bases left in between. The V gene's germline CDR1 is MRHNA and CDR2 SNTAGT. The CDR3 sequence is 13 residues long. The CDR3 DNA is TGTGCCACATCTTCGGGGGTGGGATACGAGCAGTACTTC. This sequence encodes CATSSGVGYEQYF.

The CDR3: CASSQGGRVMANEKLFF. The CDR3 DNA reads TGTGCCAGCAGCCAAGGTGGCAGGGTGATGGCTAATGAAAAACTGTTTTTT. This chain links TRBV4-2 with TRBJ1-4, with a tentative D call TRBD1 (5 bases). Germline-derived CDR1 and CDR2 are LGHNA and YNFKEQ. V gave up 1 base and J gave up 3 bases, with 15 bases separating them. This CDR3 contains 17 residues.

The gene calls are TRBV25-1 and TRBJ2-5, with D uncertain. Deletions cut 4 bases from V and 5 bases from J, with 17 bases between. Looked up from germline, CDR1 is MGHDK and CDR2 is SYGVNS. The CDR3 contains 15 residues. The CDR3 loop is CASSGGQPPGETQYF. The CDR3, as DNA: TGTGCCAGCAGTGGTGGCCAGCCGCCCGGGGAGACCCAGTACTTC.

This clone has a handful of counts. The V call is TRBV27, the J call TRBJ1-1, with D perhaps matching TRBD1 (6 bases). The CDR3 is 14 residues long. V lost 5 bases to trimming and J lost 2 bases, with 12 bases between them. The germline CDR1 and CDR2 sequences are MNHEY and SMNVEV (reference sequence). CDR3 region: CASSPGQPNTEAFF. Here the CDR3 DNA reads TGTGCCAGCAGTCCGGGACAACCTAACACTGAAGCTTTCTTT.

The chain links TRBV11-2 to TRBJ1-3; D gene ambiguous. CDR3 length: 14 amino acids. The germline V gene has CDR1 SGHAT and CDR2 FQNNGV. Trimming cost V 0 bases and J 0 bases, with 3 bases left between them. The chain's CDR3 is CASSLDYSGNTIYF. The CDR3, as DNA: TGTGCCAGCAGCTTAGATTACTCTGGAAACACCATATATTTT.

The V call is TRBV6-5, the J call TRBJ1-1; 9 nucleotides agree with TRBD1. Losses at the gene ends were 5 bases for V and 1 base for J; bases not matched to a gene: 5. This CDR3 is 15 amino acids long. Germline lookup yields CDR1 MNHEY and CDR2 SVGAGI. In DNA, the CDR3 is TGTGCCAGCAGTGGGACAGGGAAATGGAACACTGAAGCTTTCTTT. Amino acid sequence: CASSGTGKWNTEAFF.